This T cell receptor (beta chain) came from a study of cytomegalovirus exposure and HLA in healthy donors (TCRdb year 2017). For the wider study: A later analysis indicated that the 95 to 150 validation repertoires were generated on the platform also employed for the 666 repertoires of the first cohort. The aim of the study was to test whether cataloging public T cell receptors could identify signatures of past pathogen exposure. Besides the first cohort of 500 to 700 subjects, a separate validation cohort made up of roughly 130 different subjects was used. High-throughput TCR immunosequencing, statistical association of individual TCRs with disease status, and machine learning were combined to predict cytomegalovirus infection status. Results and caveats for the whole study, not just this receptor: While some public TCRs were present in many individuals, most TCR sequences turned up only very rarely across donors. In vitro tests confirmed that three of the cytomegalovirus-associated TCR beta chains recognize cytomegalovirus antigens. The validation cohort had no HLA typing available for a later analysis, so co-occurrence within that cohort was assessed over all 120 or so repertoires. The authors suggested that the approach could potentially be generalized to other disease states and immunological phenotypes. The classifier was reported to diagnose cytomegalovirus status with high specificity and sensitivity in both the original cohort and the validation cohort. The study listed 150 to 200 TCR beta chains as associated with cytomegalovirus. In a later analysis, TCRs clustered in the first cohort were found to also tend to co-occur in the roughly 120 validation repertoires, with 94% of cluster scores above 0.

V loses 5 bases of germline sequence and J loses 0 bases, and the interval between the two ends is 19 bases. Measured from the cysteine to the phenylalanine, the CDR3 is 17 residues long. Only the CDR3 region is kept as DNA, spanning 51 bases read in frame from base 1. Taken from the germline V gene, the CDR1 and CDR2 loops are MGHDK and SYGVNS. The donors belonged to the validation cohort of over a hundred subjects, which was separate from the approximately 680-subject first cohort. With regard to this clone: The target of this receptor is not known. Per-base qualities were not stored, and no clone one base away is much larger.

Preparation of the library involved the immunoSEQ multiplex PCR assay. Regarding the original processing steps: A statistical classification framework was built for diagnosing cytomegalovirus status from the catalog of TCR beta chain sequences. TCRdb holds this immuneACCESS table with in-frame rearrangements only. Some clones are missing; in checked studies, unresolved V genes explain under half, and the rest has no known cause. V, J and clone size are those of that table, while D and trimming were read from the DNA. The sample profile shows roughly 330,000 clones; approximately 86% of them were found once. Approximately 1.1% of the sample is held by the ten biggest clonotypes.

The receptor was derived from a woman in her 30s in good health and CMV-seropositive. The sequenced sample consisted of PBMCs. The V gene is TRBV25-1 and the J gene is TRBJ1-1; the D segment cannot be called with confidence. The CDR3 reads CASSPLGQILMNTEAFF. The DNA sequence is as follows: TGTGCCAGCAGTCCCCTAGGGCAAATTCTCATGAACACTGAAGCTTTCTTT.